The rows below give T cell receptor beta chains drawn from one sample of a study of blood T cells in healthy people across ages. Using its own MiXCR run on the 5' RACE reads, TCRdb lists one record per CDR3 protein. The top ten clones hold 7.7% of a sample with some 1.5 million distinct CDR3 sequences, about 30% of them seen once. Sequenced sample: blood. The receptor set was obtained from a woman under 40 in good health. Each CDR3 is given without its conserved first and last residue. D genes are given only for firm matches.

TRBV10-3	10	NA	TRBJ2-1	AISDGANEQF
TRBV11-2	13	NA	TRBJ2-5	ASRDPWRGQETQY
TRBV29-1	11	NA	TRBJ1-2	SVVTGGDYGYT
TRBV18	12	TRBD1	TRBJ2-7	ASSRPGTGHEQY
TRBV5-5	15	NA	TRBJ2-5	ASSWGLGVIPGETQY
TRBV18	13	TRBD1	TRBJ2-3	ASSAVGQGSDTQY
TRBV29-1	11	NA	TRBJ1-2	SVGAGRGYGYT
TRBV12-3/TRBV12-4	11	NA	TRBJ2-7	ASSLRLEYEQY
TRBV27	11	TRBD2	TRBJ2-4	ASSGLAKNIQD
TRBV10-3	12	NA	TRBJ2-3	AISGYRDTDTQY
TRBV20-1	10	NA	NA	SAKDGTYEQY
TRBV10-3	14	TRBD2	NA	AISGWEGGQQETQF
TRBV7-3	12	NA	TRBJ2-1	ASSLTAGNNEQF
TRBV27	13	NA	TRBJ1-2	ASSLREPGATGYT
TRBV28	14	NA	TRBJ2-6	ASSLSAGGARNVLT
TRBV5-1	12	NA	TRBJ1-1	ASSLAGGNTEAF
TRBV20-1	11	NA	TRBJ1-2	SAPPGGYDGYT
TRBV5-5	15	NA	TRBJ2-5	ASSYGRGALVWETQY
TRBV2	13	NA	TRBJ1-5	ASSDEGASNQPQH
TRBV7-2	13	NA	TRBJ2-3	ASSMQGGSTDTQY
TRBV6-6	14	NA	TRBJ2-7	ASSEVQGSLSYEQY
TRBV2	16	TRBD2	TRBJ2-5	ASTRLGLAGTSQETQY
TRBV7-8	13	TRBD1	TRBJ1-4	ASSSMGQGGEKLF
TRBV7-2	13	NA	TRBJ2-1	ASSLTGATYNEQF
TRBV12-3/TRBV12-4	12	NA	TRBJ2-1	ASVQASSYNEQF
TRBV10-3	11	TRBD1	TRBJ1-1	AIAPQGATEAF
TRBV9	14	TRBD1	TRBJ2-2	ASSVHRDRKTGELF
TRBV7-9	11	NA	TRBJ2-1	ASSVDYHNEQF
TRBV11-2	13	NA	TRBJ1-4	ASSFNQVKGGKLF
TRBV7-9	9	NA	TRBJ1-2	ASSLEPRST
TRBV7-9	13	NA	TRBJ2-7	ASSLEPGQLETQY
TRBV2	13	TRBD2	TRBJ2-1	ASRIAGGSYNEQF
TRBV19	12	TRBD1	TRBJ1-1	ASSTADRKAEAF
TRBV6-6	12	NA	TRBJ1-3	ASSPGIPGNTIY
TRBV12-3/TRBV12-4	15	TRBD1	TRBJ1-4	ASSLKTGTGVSEKLF
TRBV19	14	TRBD1	TRBJ2-7	ASSMRRDSFSYEQY
TRBV12-5	13	TRBD1	TRBJ2-3	ASGLSTGGTDTQY
TRBV12-3/TRBV12-4	13	NA	TRBJ2-1	ANTASDSGYNEQF
TRBV7-6	12	NA	TRBJ2-2	ASSQGRGTGELF
TRBV13	13	NA	TRBJ1-1	ASSLESRWDTEAF
TRBV28	12	TRBD1	TRBJ2-1	ASRLPDRAHEQF
TRBV24-1	13	NA	TRBJ1-1	ATRDLRALNTEAF
TRBV14	15	TRBD2	TRBJ2-4	ASSRSLLAGGINEQY
TRBV27	12	TRBD1	TRBJ1-6	ASSFRGLNSPLH
TRBV20-1	12	NA	TRBJ1-5	SARDSGPNQPQH
TRBV6-2/TRBV6-3	15	NA	NA	ASSDGGSGASYNEQY
TRBV9	13	NA	TRBJ2-5	ASSVGWGGVETQY
TRBV5-1	13	NA	NA	ASSSLTGKGNEQY
TRBV3-1	12	TRBD1	TRBJ1-2	ASSLSGGQGHYT
TRBV5-1	13	NA	TRBJ1-2	ASSLASMSLYGYT
TRBV29-1	13	TRBD1	TRBJ1-2	SVAGTGGAGYGYT
TRBV7-3	11	TRBD1	TRBJ2-5	ASSLTGQATQY
TRBV3-1	10	NA	TRBJ1-2	ASSQVNDGFT
TRBV28	14	TRBD1	TRBJ2-5	ASSKWTGVGGETQY
TRBV11-2	12	NA	TRBJ2-5	ASSLVPTKGKQY
TRBV6-5	13	TRBD2	TRBJ2-1	ASKISGSRNNEQF
TRBV6-6	13	TRBD2	TRBJ2-1	ASRTSGRVGNEQF
TRBV9	11	NA	TRBJ1-1	ASSRGSSAEAF
TRBV6-4	12	NA	TRBJ1-2	ASSESRGDYGYT